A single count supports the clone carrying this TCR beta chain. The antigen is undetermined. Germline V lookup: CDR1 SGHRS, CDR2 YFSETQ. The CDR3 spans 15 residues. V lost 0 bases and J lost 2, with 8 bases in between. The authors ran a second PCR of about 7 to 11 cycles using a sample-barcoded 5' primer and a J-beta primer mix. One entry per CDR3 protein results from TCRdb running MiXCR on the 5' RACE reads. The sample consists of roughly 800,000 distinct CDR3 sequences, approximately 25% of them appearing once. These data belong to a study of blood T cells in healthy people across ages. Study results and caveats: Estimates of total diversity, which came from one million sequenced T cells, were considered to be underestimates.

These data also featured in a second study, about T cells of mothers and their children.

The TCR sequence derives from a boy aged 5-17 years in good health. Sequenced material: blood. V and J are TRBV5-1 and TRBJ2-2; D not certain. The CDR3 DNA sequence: TGCGCCAGCAGCTTGGCAGGAATAAACACCGGGGAGCTGTTTTTT. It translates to CASSLAGINTGELFF. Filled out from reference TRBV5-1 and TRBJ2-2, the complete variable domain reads KAGVTQTPRYLIKTRGQQVTLSCSPISGHRSVSWYQQTPGQGLQFLFEYFSETQRNKGNFPGRFSGRQFSNSRSEMNVSTLELGDSALYLCASSLAGINTGELFFGEGSRLTVL.